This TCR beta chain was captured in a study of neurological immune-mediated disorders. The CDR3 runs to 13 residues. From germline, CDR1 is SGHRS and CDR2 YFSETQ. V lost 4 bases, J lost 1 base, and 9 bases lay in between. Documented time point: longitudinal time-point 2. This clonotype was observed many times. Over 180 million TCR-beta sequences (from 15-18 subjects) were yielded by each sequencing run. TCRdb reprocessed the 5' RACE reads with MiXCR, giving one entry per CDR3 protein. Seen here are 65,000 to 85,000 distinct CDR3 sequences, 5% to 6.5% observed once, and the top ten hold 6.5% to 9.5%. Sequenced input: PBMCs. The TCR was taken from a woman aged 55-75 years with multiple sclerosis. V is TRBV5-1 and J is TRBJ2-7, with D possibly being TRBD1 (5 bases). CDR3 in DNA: TGCGCCAGCAGCAAAGACAGATCCTACGAGCAGTACTTC. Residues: CASSKDRSYEQYF.